The 27 T cell receptor beta chains given below trace back to one sample, sequenced in a study of identifying expanded T cells in peripheral blood. The method was immunoSEQ multiplex PCR; TCRdb's version includes in-frame clones alone and lacks a portion of them. The top ten hold under 6.5% of the sample, which has over 90,000 clones, approximately 88% seen once. The sequenced sample consisted of blood. The receptors were gathered from a person aged 18 to 75 in good health.

This chain links TRBV4-1 with TRBJ2-7; D is perhaps TRBD1 (6 bases). CDR1 MGHRA and CDR2 YSYEKL come from the germline V gene. The V and J ends lost 4 bases and 4 bases respectively, with 17 bases between them. CDR3 size: 15 residues. CDR3 region: CASSLLPLQGYEQYF. The CDR3 DNA sequence: TGCGCCAGCAGCCTACTACCCTTACAGGGATACGAGCAGTACTTC.

This chain connects TRBV18 to TRBJ2-1; the D gene is possibly TRBD1 (6 bases). The CDR3 consists of 17 residues. The germline CDR1 and CDR2 sequences are KGHSH and LQKENI. Deletions cut 0 bases from V and 2 bases from J, with 14 bases between. This CDR3 is CASSPPPGESAYNEQFF. Here the CDR3 DNA reads TGTGCCAGCTCACCACCCCCAGGGGAGTCCGCCTACAATGAGCAGTTCTTC.

The V call is TRBV10-3, the J call TRBJ1-1; D call uncertain. CDR1 and CDR2 (germline): ENHRY, SYGVKD. The V and J ends lost 3 bases and 1 base respectively, with 15 bases between them. The CDR3 is 16 residues long. In DNA, the CDR3 is TGTGCCATCAGTGATTTTCTGTATCGGCCGAACACTGAAGCTTTCTTT. Its protein is CAISDFLYRPNTEAFF.

This clone was observed a single time. At one end, the junction sequence differs from germline, possibly due to a read error. The rearrangement links TRBV6-6 to TRBJ1-1; D is ambiguous. Germline V CDR1 and CDR2: MNHNY, SVGAGI (reference sequence). The CDR3 totals 14 residues. CDR3 sequence (DNA): TGTGCCAGCACTTACTCGCAAGGGAACACTGAAGCTTTCTTT. Its protein is CASTYSQGNTEAFF.

The chain recombines TRBV2 with TRBJ2-2, with D hard to call. This CDR3 contains 12 residues. Germline-derived CDR1 and CDR2 are SNHLY and FYNNEI. The V end was cut by 4 bases, the J end by 3 bases, with 3 bases between. The CDR3 sequence is CASSVHTGELFF. CDR3 DNA: TGTGCCAGCAGTGTGCACACCGGGGAGCTGTTTTTT.

The rearrangement links TRBV19 to TRBJ2-6; 9 bases align to TRBD1. This CDR3 has 17 residues. The V segment lost 3 bases and the J segment 3 bases; nucleotides outside the gene matches: 6. Germline V gene sequence: CDR1 LNHDA, CDR2 SQIVND (reference sequence). The CDR3 loop is CASSINRGLGGANVLTF. In DNA, the CDR3 is TGTGCCAGTAGTATCAACAGGGGGCTTGGTGGGGCCAACGTCCTGACTTTC.

A single count supports this clone. The V gene is TRBV7-2, the J gene TRBJ1-5, with no clear D. Germline V gene sequence: CDR1 SGHTA, CDR2 FQGNSA. The ends were cut back, 3 bases at V and 5 bases at J, with 11 bases in the middle. CDR3 length equals 14 residues. Here the CDR3 reads CASSFRQAYQPQHF. The CDR3 DNA is TGTGCCAGCAGCTTCCGCCAGGCCTATCAGCCCCAGCATTTT.

The chain uses TRBV30 and TRBJ1-2; D is perhaps TRBD1 (6 bases). This CDR3 comprises 14 residues. Germline values: CDR1 GTSNPN, CDR2 SVGIG (reference sequence). The V gene lost 0 bases and the J gene lost 8 bases, with 16 bases spanning the gap. The CDR3 here is CAWSVLRGGAGYTF. As DNA, the CDR3 is TGTGCCTGGAGTGTACTGAGGGGGGGAGCCGGCTACACCTTC.

V gene TRBV14 combines with J gene TRBJ2-6, with D maybe TRBD1 (5 bases). This CDR3 is built from 16 residues. Germline CDR1 is SGHDN and CDR2 is FVKESK. V gave up 0 bases and J gave up 0 bases, with 6 bases separating them. Here the CDR3 reads CASSQDGHSGANVLTF. The CDR3 DNA reads TGTGCCAGCAGCCAAGATGGACACTCTGGGGCCAACGTCCTGACTTTC. Full variable domain (rest looked up from reference TRBV14 and TRBJ2-6): EAGVTQFPSHSVIEKGQTVTLRCDPISGHDNLYWYRRVMGKEIKFLLHFVKESKQDESGMPNNRFLAERTGGTYSTLKVQPAELEDSGVYFCASSQDGHSGANVLTFGAGSRLTVL.

The chain has TRBV19 and TRBJ2-7, with 9 bases lining up with TRBD2. This CDR3 spans 15 amino acids. The germline V gene has CDR1 LNHDA and CDR2 SQIVND (reference sequence). Losses at the gene ends were 4 bases for V and 2 bases for J; bases not matched to a gene: 6. This chain's CDR3 is CASSKVAGAPYEQYF. The CDR3 nucleotides are TGTGCCAGTAGTAAGGTAGCGGGGGCCCCCTACGAGCAGTACTTC.

The chain recombines TRBV9 with TRBJ1-1, with TRBD1 matching 7 bases. There are 14 residues in the CDR3. Germline V gene sequence: CDR1 SGDLS, CDR2 YYNGEE. J gave up 1 base and V 4 bases, and 4 bases lay outside the gene matches. CDR3 region: CASSPGQQNTEAFF. Here the CDR3 DNA reads TGTGCCAGCAGCCCGGGACAGCAGAACACTGAAGCTTTCTTT.

Here the CDR3 DNA reads TGTGCCAGCAGCAAGCGGGGACTTAACATTCAGTACTTC. Its translation: CASSKRGLNIQYF. The J gene is TRBJ2-4, the V gene TRBV11-2, with 7 nucleotides matching TRBD2. The CDR3 consists of 13 residues. The J segment lost 7 bases and the V segment lost 5 bases, leaving 5 bases of the junction unmatched. In germline, CDR1 is SGHAT, CDR2 FQNNGV.

The rearrangement uses TRBV11-3 and TRBJ2-5; TRBD2 matches at 7 bases. CDR3 length: 14 amino acids. CDR1 and CDR2 from the germline V gene are SGHNT and YENEEA. V trimming: 5 bases; J trimming: 1 base; junction bases outside the gene matches: 4. The CDR3 spells CASSPTGGQETQYF. The CDR3 bases are TGTGCCAGCAGCCCGACGGGAGGCCAAGAGACCCAGTACTTC.

The chain recombines TRBV27 with TRBJ1-5, with D perhaps TRBD1 (5 bases). This CDR3 has 13 amino acids. Germline values: CDR1 MNHEY, CDR2 SMNVEV (reference sequence). Between the trimmed V and J ends, which lost 3 bases and 5 bases, there was a span of 8 bases. The CDR3 sequence is CASSFGGDQPQHF. CDR3 in DNA: TGTGCCAGCAGTTTTGGAGGGGATCAGCCCCAGCATTTT.

A single count supports this clone. This chain connects TRBV10-3 to TRBJ1-2; perhaps TRBD1 as D (6 bases). The CDR3 sequence is 11 residues long. The V and J ends lost 10 bases and 8 bases respectively, with 14 bases between them. Germline V CDR1 and CDR2: ENHRY, SYGVKD. The CDR3, as DNA: TGTGCCAGCGGACAGTTTAACGGCTACACCTTC. Translated: CASGQFNGYTF.

The CDR3, as DNA: TGTGCCAGCAGCTTAGCGGTCTGGCGGGGGACTCTTGATGAGCAGTTCTTC. This encodes CASSLAVWRGTLDEQFF. The chain recombines TRBV7-8 with TRBJ2-1; 7 nucleotides align to TRBD2. Germline CDR1 is SGHVS and CDR2 is FQNEAQ. J gave up 8 bases and V 0 bases, and 13 bases lay outside the gene matches. This CDR3 contains 17 residues. The full variable domain, completed using reference TRBV7-8 and TRBJ2-1, is GAGVSQSPRYKVAKRGQDVALRCDPISGHVSLFWYQQALGQGPEFLTYFQNEAQLDKSGLPSDRFFAERPEGSVSTLKIQRTQQEDSAVYLCASSLAVWRGTLDEQFFGPGTRLTVL.

The V and J genes are TRBV19 and TRBJ2-7, with a tentative D call TRBD1 (6 bases). From germline, CDR1 is LNHDA and CDR2 SQIVND (reference sequence). Trimming shortened V by 4 bases and J by 7 bases, and 11 bases separated the two germline ends. The CDR3 has 12 amino acids. The CDR3 protein is CASSRDRREQYF. Here the CDR3 DNA reads TGTGCCAGTAGTAGAGACAGGCGAGAGCAGTACTTC.

The gene calls are TRBV29-1 and TRBJ1-2, with TRBD1 matching over 9 bases. CDR3 length: 13 residues. The V gene end was trimmed by 1 base and the J gene end by 8 bases; junction bases not matched to a gene: 5. From germline, CDR1 is SQVTM and CDR2 ANQGSEA. Here the CDR3 reads CSVEAQGAEGYTF. CDR3 in DNA: TGCAGCGTTGAAGCACAGGGGGCGGAAGGCTACACCTTC.

This chain connects TRBV12-5 to TRBJ2-2; D gene unclear. The CDR3 loop spans 17 amino acids. The germline gives CDR1 LGHNT, CDR2 FRNRAP. The V end lost 6 bases, the J end lost 0 bases, and 17 bases lay between the germline ends. Written as DNA, the CDR3 is TGTGCTAGTGGCCCCGACCAAGACGGGCCGAACACCGGGGAGCTGTTTTTT. It specifies CASGPDQDGPNTGELFF.

The chain joins TRBV5-6 to TRBJ2-1, with TRBD1 matching 9 bases. Germline CDR1 reads SGHDT; CDR2 reads YYEEEE. Trimming cost V 4 bases and J 7 bases; bases outside gene matches: 3. The CDR3 extends over 13 amino acids. The DNA for the CDR3 is TGTGCCAGCAGCGGACAGGGGAGGAATGAGCAGTTCTTC. Residues: CASSGQGRNEQFF.

The chain is built from TRBV5-5 and TRBJ1-5; no clear D gene. With 6 bases removed from V and 0 bases from J, the gap between germline ends came to 25 bases. Germline V gives CDR1 SGHKS, CDR2 YYEKEE (reference sequence). The CDR3 loop spans 19 amino acids. The CDR3 bases are TGTGCCAGCAACCCTAAGGAGAAAACTCTAAACTATAGCAATCAGCCCCAGCATTTT. Translation gives CASNPKEKTLNYSNQPQHF. The full variable domain, completed using reference TRBV5-5 and TRBJ1-5, is DAGVTQSPTHLIKTRGQQVTLRCSPISGHKSVSWYQQVLGQGPQFIFQYYEKEERGRGNFPDRFSARQFPNYSSELNVNALLLGDSALYLCASNPKEKTLNYSNQPQHFGDGTRLSIL.

This chain links TRBV11-3 with TRBJ1-2; tentative D call: TRBD1 (6 bases). V shed 0 bases and J shed 8 bases, with 10 bases lying between them. The CDR3 sequence is 13 residues long. Germline V gene sequence: CDR1 SGHNT, CDR2 YENEEA. This CDR3 is CASSLDGDNGYTF. CDR3 nucleotide sequence: TGTGCCAGCAGCTTAGACGGGGACAACGGCTACACCTTC.

CDR3 sequence reads: CASSYYDREKLFF. CDR3 nucleotide sequence: TGTGCCAGCAGTTACTACGACAGAGAAAAACTGTTTTTT. The chain has TRBV6-6 and TRBJ1-4; a possible D gene is TRBD1 (5 bases). V lost 1 base and J 8 bases, leaving 8 bases between the germline ends. The CDR3 extends over 13 amino acids. Germline V gene sequence: CDR1 MNHNY, CDR2 SVGAGI (reference sequence).

The chain carries TRBV5-1 and TRBJ1-2; 10 nucleotides line up with TRBD1. J gave up 5 bases and V 4 bases, and 14 bases lay outside the gene matches. The CDR3 contains 17 residues. Germline CDR1 and CDR2: SGHRS and YFSETQ. CDR3 in DNA: TGCGCCAGCAGCCCGCAGGGACAGGGGAAGGCTAGGTATGGCTACACCTTC. This translates into CASSPQGQGKARYGYTF.

This chain uses TRBV11-3 with TRBJ2-1; D gene ambiguous. The V end was cut by 5 bases, the J end by 8 bases, with 13 bases between. The germline V gene has CDR1 SGHNT and CDR2 YENEEA. This CDR3 comprises 13 residues. The CDR3 DNA sequence: TGTGCCAGCAGCGCGAACTCAAGGGATGAGCAGTTCTTC. Residues: CASSANSRDEQFF.

The rearrangement links TRBV27 to TRBJ1-4; no clear D. Per germline, CDR1 MNHEY and CDR2 SMNVEV (reference sequence). V shed 2 bases and J shed 4 bases, with 11 bases lying between them. The CDR3 totals 15 residues. CDR3 nucleotides: TGTGCCAGCAGTTTAAGCCCGGACTATAATGAAAAACTGTTTTTT. Its protein product is CASSLSPDYNEKLFF.

This clone was detected only once. V usage is TRBV5-4 and J usage is TRBJ2-1; 9 nucleotides line up with TRBD1. This CDR3 has 14 amino acids. The germline gives CDR1 SGHNT, CDR2 YYREEE (reference sequence). With V trimmed by 3 bases and J by 5 bases, 3 bases remained unmatched. CDR3 protein: CASSWTGEHNEQFF. In nucleotides, the CDR3 is TGTGCCAGCAGCTGGACAGGGGAGCACAATGAGCAGTTCTTC.